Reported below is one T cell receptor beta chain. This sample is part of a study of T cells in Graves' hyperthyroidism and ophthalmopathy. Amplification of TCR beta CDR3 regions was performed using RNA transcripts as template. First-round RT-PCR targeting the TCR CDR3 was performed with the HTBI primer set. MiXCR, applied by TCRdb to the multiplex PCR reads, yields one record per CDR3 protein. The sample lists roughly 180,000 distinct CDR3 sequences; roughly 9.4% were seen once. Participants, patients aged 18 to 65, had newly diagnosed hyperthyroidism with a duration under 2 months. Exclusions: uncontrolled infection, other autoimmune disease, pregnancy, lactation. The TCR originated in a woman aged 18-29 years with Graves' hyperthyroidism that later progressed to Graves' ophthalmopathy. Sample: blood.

CDR3 sequence reads: CASSPRQGANTGELFF. The CDR3, as DNA: TGTGCCAGCAGCCCGAGACAGGGTGCGAACACCGGGGAGCTGTTTTTT. This chain joins TRBV11-3 and TRBJ2-2; TRBD1 matches at 7 bases. Germline assignment: CDR1 SGHNT and CDR2 YENEEA. V lost 5 bases to trimming and J lost 0 bases; unmatched junction nucleotides: 6. The CDR3 sequence is 16 residues long.